The 26 T cell receptor beta chains listed next were all sequenced from one sample in a study of T-cell reconstitution after alpha-beta-depleted transplantation in children. As it was prepared, the TCRbeta library received unique molecular identifiers. TCRdb analysed the PCR reads with MiXCR anew, one entry per CDR3 protein. The data hold about 92,000 distinct CDR3 sequences, with 12% observed a single time. This specimen consisted of PBMCs from the stem cell graft donor, obtained from the stem cell graft. The receptors originated from a human donor who donated a stem cell graft to a child with inherited bone marrow failure.

This clonotype was detected only a few times. The rearrangement links TRBV7-3 to TRBJ2-1; 13 bases are shared with TRBD2. This CDR3 is built from 15 residues. The V gene's germline CDR1 is SGHTA and CDR2 FQGTGA. J lost 9 bases, V lost 5 bases, and 7 bases had no gene match. As DNA, the CDR3 is TGTGCCAGCAGCCATGGACTAGCGGGGGATAGTGAGCAGTTCTTC. Translation: CASSHGLAGDSEQFF.

At least ten counts were recorded for this clonotype. The gene calls are TRBV5-5 and TRBJ1-3; D is perhaps TRBD1 (5 bases). Between the trimmed V and J ends, which lost 0 bases and 0 bases, there was a span of 10 bases. Germline V gene sequence: CDR1 SGHKS, CDR2 YYEKEE (reference sequence). The CDR3 is 16 amino acids. As DNA, the CDR3 is TGTGCCAGCAGCTTGGGAACAGGCAGCTCTGGAAACACCATATATTTT. This encodes CASSLGTGSSGNTIYF.

This clonotype was counted many times. The chain is built from TRBV7-3 and TRBJ2-3, with D possibly matching TRBD2 (5 bases). Trimming took off 2 bases at V and 11 bases at J, with 17 bases between the two ends. The CDR3 covers 14 residues. Germline V gene sequence: CDR1 SGHTA, CDR2 FQGTGA. DNA for the CDR3: TGTGCCAGCAGCTTATACGCCACGGGATGGAAGCAGTATTTT. This sequence encodes CASSLYATGWKQYF. The full variable domain, its missing parts supplied by reference TRBV7-3 and TRBJ2-3, is GAGVSQTPSNKVTEKGKYVELRCDPISGHTALYWYRQSLGQGPEFLIYFQGTGAADDSGLPNDRFFAVRPEGSVSTLKIQRTERGDSAVYLCASSLYATGWKQYFGPGTRLTVL.

In regard to this clonotype: The junction departs from germline at one end; a sequencing error may be responsible. The chain combines TRBV5-6 with TRBJ2-5; 7 nucleotides align to TRBD2. Germline V gene sequence: CDR1 SGHDT, CDR2 YYEEEE. CDR3 length equals 13 residues. The CDR3, as DNA: TGTGCCAGCAGATTGGGGGGGCAAGAGACCCAGTACTTC. It is translated as CASRLGGQETQYF. The whole variable domain, filled in from reference TRBV5-6 and TRBJ2-5, reads DAGVTQSPTHLIKTRGQQVTLRCSPKSGHDTVSWYQQALGQGPQFIFQYYEEEERQRGNFPDRFSGHQFPNYSSELNVNALLLGDSALYLCASRLGGQETQYFGPGTRLLVL.

This clonotype was detected many times. Its ends do not fully match the called genes, so a read error is possible. This sequence joins TRBV5-6 and TRBJ2-7; D remains unclear. The CDR3 has 14 residues. CDR1 SGHDT and CDR2 YYEEEE come from the germline V gene. The CDR3 protein is CSSSLTPASHEQYF. The CDR3 coding sequence is TGTTCCAGCAGCTTGACTCCCGCATCTCACGAGCAGTACTTC.

For this clonotype: A much larger clone differs from this one at a single base, so this may be a read error. The CDR3 DNA follows: TGTCCCAGCAGTTCCTCAGCAACGGGCTACACCTTC. This encodes CPSSSSATGYTF. The genes are TRBV27 and TRBJ1-2; no firm D call. CDR1 MNHEY and CDR2 SMNVEV come from the germline V gene (reference sequence). This CDR3 is 12 amino acids long.

The genes are TRBV18 and TRBJ1-2; TRBD1 agrees at 10 bases. V shed 3 bases, J shed 7 bases, and the junction held 5 bases outside the gene matches. This CDR3 is built from 14 residues. CDR1 and CDR2 (germline): KGHSH, LQKENI. Here the CDR3 DNA reads TGTGCCAGCTCACCCGGGACAGGGGATAGTGGCTACACCTTC. It specifies CASSPGTGDSGYTF.

The table lists this clonotype with a few counts. This sequence joins TRBV30 and TRBJ2-1; weak D call: TRBD1 (9 bases). The CDR3 consists of 14 residues. The germline V and J ends were trimmed by 5 bases and 10 bases, with 21 bases remaining between them. From germline, CDR1 is GTSNPN and CDR2 SVGIG (reference sequence). The CDR3 nucleotides are TGTGCCTGGGGCTCGGGACTAGGGACAGGGGAGCAGTTCTTC. Amino acid sequence: CAWGSGLGTGEQFF.

There are many counts of this clonotype. This rearrangement joins TRBV2 to TRBJ2-2; the match to TRBD1 covers 8 bases. The germline gives CDR1 SNHLY, CDR2 FYNNEI. CDR3 length: 13 amino acids. Losses at the gene ends were 4 bases for V and 7 bases for J; bases not matched to a gene: 2. The chain's CDR3 is CASSGQGIGELFF. The CDR3 DNA reads TGTGCCAGCAGTGGACAGGGGATCGGGGAGCTGTTTTTT.

This clonotype was detected ten times or more. The genes are TRBV7-9 and TRBJ1-1, with D perhaps matching TRBD1 (5 bases). From germline, CDR1 is SEHNR and CDR2 FQNEAQ (reference sequence). Trimming cost V 11 bases and J 4 bases, with 11 bases left between them. The CDR3 totals 11 residues. The CDR3 DNA sequence: TGTGCCTATGACGGGGGCACTGAAGCTTTCTTT. Its translation is CAYDGGTEAFF.

The chain employs TRBV9 and TRBJ2-2, with 15 bases aligning to TRBD2. V trimming: 4 bases; J trimming: 3 bases; junction bases outside the gene matches: 4. CDR1 and CDR2 (germline): SGDLS, YYNGEE. The CDR3 length is 17 residues. The DNA of the CDR3 is TGTGCCAGCAGCAAAAGGACTAGCGGGAGGGACACCGGGGAGCTGTTTTTT. Encoded protein: CASSKRTSGRDTGELFF. Looking up the rest from reference TRBV9 and TRBJ2-2 gives the full variable domain: DSGVTQTPKHLITATGQRVTLRCSPRSGDLSVYWYQQSLDQGLQFLIQYYNGEERAKGNILERFSAQQFPDLHSELNLSSLELGDSALYFCASSKRTSGRDTGELFFGEGSRLTVL.

This clonotype came up many times. The V call is TRBV29-1, the J call TRBJ2-7; the D gene is possibly TRBD1 (6 bases). The V gene lost 5 bases and the J gene lost 6 bases, with 20 bases spanning the gap. The CDR3 sequence is 14 residues long. From germline, CDR1 is SQVTM and CDR2 ANQGSEA. Here the CDR3 DNA reads TGCAGCGTTTCCGGACAGTCTTCTGCACTCGAGCAGTACTTC. Residues: CSVSGQSSALEQYF.

This clonotype was detected ten times or more. This chain connects TRBV4-3 to TRBJ2-1, with D hard to call. V gave up 3 bases and J gave up 2 bases, with 11 bases separating them. Germline V gene data show CDR1 as LGHNA and CDR2 as YSLEER. The CDR3 has 15 residues. CDR3 nucleotides: TGCGCCAGCAGCCAGGATGAGACAACCTACAATGAGCAGTTCTTC. Translation: CASSQDETTYNEQFF.

This clonotype was recorded many times. This sequence joins TRBV27 and TRBJ2-1; tentatively, D is TRBD1 or TRBD2 (5 bases each). Germline CDR1 is MNHEY and CDR2 is SMNVEV (reference sequence). CDR3 length: 15 amino acids. Trimming removed 6 bases from V and 0 bases from J, with 12 bases in between. The CDR3 here is CASRRVGHSYNEQFF. The CDR3 DNA follows: TGTGCCAGCAGGAGGGTGGGGCACTCCTACAATGAGCAGTTCTTC.

This clonotype was detected ten times or more. The chain employs TRBV19 and TRBJ2-3; no firm D call. Deletions cut 1 base from V and 4 bases from J, with 6 bases between. The CDR3 is 13 amino acids. Germline V gene lookup returns CDR1 LNHDA and CDR2 SQIVND (reference sequence). CDR3 bases: TGTGCCAGTAGTATAGCCCTCTCAGATACGCAGTATTTT. Its translation: CASSIALSDTQYF.

Many counts were recorded for this clonotype. The CDR3 nucleotides read TGTGCCACCAGTGATTTACCGGGACAGGGTCTTGCAGATACGCAGTATTTT. As protein: CATSDLPGQGLADTQYF. V and J are TRBV24-1 and TRBJ2-3, with TRBD1 identical over 9 bases. Germline CDR1 KGHDR, CDR2 SFDVKD. The CDR3 is 17 amino acids. V shed 1 base, J shed 4 bases, and the junction held 8 bases outside the gene matches.

This clonotype was recorded many times. The chain employs TRBV20-1 and TRBJ1-1, with unresolved D. In germline, CDR1 is DFQATT, CDR2 SNEGSKA (reference sequence). Trimming removed 2 bases from V and 0 bases from J, with 4 bases in between. The CDR3 spans 12 residues. CDR3 in amino acids: CSARSLNTEAFF. The CDR3 region has the DNA TGCAGTGCTAGAAGTCTGAACACTGAAGCTTTCTTT.

The sample holds many counts of this clonotype. In DNA form, the CDR3 reads TGTGCCAGCAGTCTTCCGGGACTAGCGGAGCAGTTCTTC. It is translated as CASSLPGLAEQFF. The chain carries TRBV28 and TRBJ2-1, with TRBD2 matching over 10 bases. The germline gives CDR1 MDHEN, CDR2 SYDVKM. V was clipped by 5 bases and J by 10 bases; unmatched bases: 5. The CDR3 spans 13 residues.

In its sample, this clonotype was seen many times. This rearrangement joins TRBV7-9 to TRBJ1-1, with a possible D match to TRBD1 (6 bases). The CDR3 spans 13 residues. Trimming left V 6 bases short and J 4 bases short, with 12 bases between. CDR1 is SEHNR and CDR2 is FQNEAQ in the germline V gene (reference sequence). The CDR3 reads CASRRQEGTEAFF. The CDR3 DNA is TGTGCCAGCAGGAGACAGGAGGGCACTGAAGCTTTCTTT.

This clonotype was seen at least ten times. The chain combines TRBV29-1 with TRBJ1-3; D not certain. CDR3 length: 13 residues. Germline-derived CDR1 and CDR2 are SQVTM and ANQGSEA. The V end was cut by 3 bases, the J end by 0 bases, with 6 bases between. The CDR3 reads CSVETSSGNTIYF. CDR3 DNA: TGCAGCGTTGAGACTTCCTCTGGAAACACCATATATTTT.

This clonotype was counted ten times or more. The rearrangement links TRBV20-1 to TRBJ2-4, with D unclear. The germline gives CDR1 DFQATT, CDR2 SNEGSKA (reference sequence). This CDR3 comprises 16 residues. Trimming removed 3 bases from V and 0 bases from J, with 15 bases in between. The CDR3 nucleotides are TGCAGTGCTAGCGCTGCAACTTCGGTAGCCAAAAACATTCAGTACTTC. Its protein is CSASAATSVAKNIQYF.

This clonotype was counted at least ten times. The genes are TRBV11-2 and TRBJ2-7; D unclear. CDR3 length: 11 residues. V dropped 1 base and J dropped 5 bases, with 3 bases sitting between them. The V gene's germline CDR1 is SGHAT and CDR2 FQNNGV. This CDR3 reads CASSLGHEQYF. CDR3 sequence (DNA): TGTGCCAGCAGCTTAGGCCACGAGCAGTACTTC.

This clonotype has ten or more counts. The V gene is TRBV5-1, the J gene TRBJ2-1; 8 nucleotides agree with TRBD1. Germline V CDR1 and CDR2: SGHRS, YFSETQ. This CDR3 spans 17 amino acids. V shed 0 bases and J 6 bases; nucleotides not matched to a gene: 11. DNA for the CDR3: TGCGCCAGCAGCTTGGGGGGGTCAGGGACAGGCTCCAATGAGCAGTTCTTC. Protein: CASSLGGSGTGSNEQFF. Filled out from reference TRBV5-1 and TRBJ2-1, the complete variable domain reads KAGVTQTPRYLIKTRGQQVTLSCSPISGHRSVSWYQQTPGQGLQFLFEYFSETQRNKGNFPGRFSGRQFSNSRSEMNVSTLELGDSALYLCASSLGGSGTGSNEQFFGPGTRLTVL.

This chain uses TRBV6-1 with TRBJ1-2, with TRBD1 as a possible D gene (5 bases). The V end lost 6 bases, the J end lost 4 bases, and 15 bases lay between the germline ends. The CDR3 length is 14 residues. CDR1 and CDR2 (germline): MNHNS, SASEGT. The CDR3 here is CASRGGSRSYGYTF. The DNA for the CDR3 is TGTGCCAGCAGGGGGGGGTCTAGAAGCTATGGCTACACCTTC.

This clonotype has a handful of counts. The chain recombines TRBV29-1 with TRBJ2-7; D is ambiguous. The CDR3 runs to 10 residues. V shed 4 bases and J shed 3 bases, with 4 bases lying between them. The germline CDR1 and CDR2 sequences are SQVTM and ANQGSEA. The CDR3 region is CSVGDYEQYF. DNA of the CDR3: TGCAGCGTTGGTGACTACGAGCAGTACTTC.

This clonotype appeared many times. The chain is built from TRBV29-1 and TRBJ2-1; D may be TRBD1 (5 bases). V lost 6 bases and J 3 bases, leaving 12 bases between the germline ends. Germline V gene data show CDR1 as SQVTM and CDR2 as ANQGSEA. The CDR3 length is 13 residues. CDR3 sequence reads: CSVPDTYYNEQFF. In nucleotides, the CDR3 is TGCAGCGTCCCGGACACTTACTACAATGAGCAGTTCTTC.